This T cell receptor (beta chain) was documented in a study of T cells in Graves' hyperthyroidism and ophthalmopathy. General study results and limits: Peripheral blood also featured most of the thyroid clonotypes expanded above 0.001. The model's output predicted ophthalmopathy at a median of about 6.5 months prior to onset.

The CDR3 consists of 15 residues. Losses at the gene ends were 4 bases for V and 1 base for J; bases not matched to a gene: 5. CDR1 MNHNY and CDR2 SVGAGI come from the germline V gene (reference sequence). Patients showing uncontrolled infection, other autoimmune disease, pregnancy or lactation were ineligible. TCR beta CDR3 sequences were amplified from RNA transcripts. Primed by the HTBI set, a first-round RT-PCR was run on the TCR CDR3. TCRdb ran MiXCR on the multiplex PCR reads and lists one entry per CDR3 protein. The sample shows 540,000 or so distinct CDR3 sequences, about 43% of them seen only once. Comments on this clonotype: Its antigen remains unknown.

The receptor comes from an adult woman with Graves' disease, either hyperthyroidism or ophthalmopathy (not recorded which). Sequencing was done on a sample of peripheral blood or thyroid tissue (not recorded which). The rearrangement links TRBV6-6 to TRBJ2-5; 8 nucleotides line up with TRBD1. CDR3 region: CASSSLDRAQETQYF. The CDR3 DNA follows: TGTGCCAGCAGTTCCCTGGACAGGGCCCAAGAGACCCAGTACTTC.